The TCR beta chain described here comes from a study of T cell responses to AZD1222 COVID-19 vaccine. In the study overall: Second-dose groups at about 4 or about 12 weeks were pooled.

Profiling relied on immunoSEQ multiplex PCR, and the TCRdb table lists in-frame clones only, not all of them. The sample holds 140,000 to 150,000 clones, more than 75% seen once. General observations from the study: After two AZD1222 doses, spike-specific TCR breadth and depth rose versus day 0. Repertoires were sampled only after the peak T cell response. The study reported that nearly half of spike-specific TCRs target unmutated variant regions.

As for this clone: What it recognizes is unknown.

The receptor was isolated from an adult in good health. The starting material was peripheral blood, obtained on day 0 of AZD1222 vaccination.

The CDR3 is CASSYSSGSGNTEAFF. The CDR3 DNA sequence: TGTGCCAGCAGTTACTCGAGTGGATCAGGGAACACTGAAGCTTTCTTT. This chain uses TRBV6-6 with TRBJ1-1, with no clear D. V was shortened by 0 bases and J by 1 base, with 12 bases between the two germline ends. The CDR3 loop spans 16 amino acids. Germline assignment: CDR1 MNHNY and CDR2 SVGAGI (reference sequence).